This TCR beta chain was sequenced during a study of spatial heterogeneity in lung cancer (dated by TCRdb to between 2018 and 2021). Study-level background: Beta-chain transcripts were consistently detected in greater numbers than alpha-chain transcripts, which likely reflects a higher abundance of beta-chain transcripts. Nonsynonymous mutation counts, determined by whole-exome sequencing of tumor tissue, were related to TCR repertoire features. In the raw uncorrected reads, each unique combination of TCR and UMI appeared more than ten times on average. At surgery, hundreds of tumor regions, 64 matched nontumor lung samples and 56 PBMC samples were TCR-sequenced for both alpha and beta chains. The study quantitatively compared TCR alpha and beta repertoires across multiple tumor regions, matched nontumor lung and blood in non-small cell lung cancer. Here is what the overall study found, with its caveats: Additional single-cell paired TCR alpha and beta sequencing was considered necessary to confirm, at a functional level, the hypothesis that regional TCRs recognize regional mutations. Ubiquitous expanded tumor TCRs were found in blood more often at tumor resection than at routine follow-up.

Library preparation was by 5' RACE. Instrument on record: NextSeq 500. In the TCR library protocol, a unique molecular identifier was attached to each TCR cDNA molecule so that PCR and sequencing errors could be corrected. Under the source paper's analysis protocol: TCR identification, UMI-based error correction and CDR3 extraction were performed with Decombinator tools. TCRs above a frequency of 2 per 1,000, corresponding to the top 1% of the tumor frequency distribution, were defined as expanded. Renyi diversity was calculated using the R vegan package after each repertoire was subsampled 100 times to 5,000 TCRs. CDR3 similarity networks were constructed using string-kernel similarity of amino acid triplets, with links drawn between CDR3s whose pairwise similarity was above 0.82. TCRdb itself trimmed the public reads at Q25 with fastp, ran MiXCR and retained productive beta chains. Every entry covers one CDR3 protein and lists the most common genes and DNA from its rows. In this record, the V and J calls reflect TCRdb's handling and not the investigators' own analysis. The sample data list 15,000 or so distinct CDR3 sequences, and around a fifth of these were observed just once. The ten largest clones capture about 20% of the sample.

This clonotype was counted ten times or more. The specificity of this receptor is unknown. Base qualities are not at hand, and no much larger clone is one base apart. According to the study, the label for this sample's time point signals: sample taken at primary tumor resection. TCR sequencing used whole RNA extracted from tumor and nontumor lung tissue, or from cryopreserved PBMC samples, without cell sorting. Samples were obtained from 65 to 90 patients with early-stage, untreated non-small cell lung cancer from the lung TRACERx cohort. A patient was chosen for TCR sequencing only when enough RNA was available from at least two tumor regions. The source is a female donor with early-stage non-small cell lung cancer. The sample was PBMCs, taken at surgery.

The CDR3 here reads CASSLGTGEGEQYF. The DNA reads as follows: TGCGCCAGCAGCCTTGGAACAGGGGAGGGCGAGCAGTACTTC. This receptor chain uses TRBV5-1 and TRBJ2-7; the D segment may tentatively be TRBD1 or TRBD2, each giving 7 matched bases. The CDR3 holds 14 amino acids from the cysteine to the phenylalanine. Solely the CDR3 DNA is kept, with 42 bases framed from the first base. The germline V gene supplies CDR1 SGHRS and CDR2 YFSETQ. The junction carries 17 bases between V and J, which are trimmed by 4 bases and 6 bases respectively.